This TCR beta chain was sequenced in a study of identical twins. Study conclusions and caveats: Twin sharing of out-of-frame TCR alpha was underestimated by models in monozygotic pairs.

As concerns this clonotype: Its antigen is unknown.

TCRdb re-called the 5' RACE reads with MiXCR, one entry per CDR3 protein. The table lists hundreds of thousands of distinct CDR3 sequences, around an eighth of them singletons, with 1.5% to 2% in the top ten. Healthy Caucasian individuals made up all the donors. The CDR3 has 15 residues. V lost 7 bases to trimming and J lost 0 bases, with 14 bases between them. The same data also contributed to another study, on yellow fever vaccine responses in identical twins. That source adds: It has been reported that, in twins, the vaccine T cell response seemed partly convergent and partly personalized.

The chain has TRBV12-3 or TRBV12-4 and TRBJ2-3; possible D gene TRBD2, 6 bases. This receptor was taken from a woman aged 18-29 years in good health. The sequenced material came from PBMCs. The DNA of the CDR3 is TGTGCCAGCACCCGCTTGAGCGGGAGCACAGATACGCAGTATTTT. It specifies CASTRLSGSTDTQYF.